This TCR beta chain was recovered during a study of Ad26.COV2.S vaccination and SARS-CoV-2 variants (dated by TCRdb to 2020 to 2023). Study-level background: Vaccine-arm donors were drawn from COV1001, a multicentre, randomized, double-blind, placebo-controlled phase I-IIa trial of Ad26.COV2.S in healthy adults. Investigators did not know the trial group allocation while performing experiments and assessing outcomes. A total of around 32 samples were included in the TCR-sequenced set, comprising 19 Ad26.COV2.S vaccine recipients, 5 placebo recipients and 8 SARS-CoV-2 convalescent individuals. Ad26.COV2.S was administered intramuscularly at 5 x 10^10 or 1 x 10^11 viral particles, either as a single shot or as two shots given 56 days apart. Participants in the trial were split at random into five groups of five each, receiving low-dose or high-dose Ad26.COV2.S once or twice, or else placebo on both occasions. Sequencing of the TCRbeta repertoire served to evaluate the specificity and breadth of SARS-CoV-2-reactive T cell receptors following Ad26.COV2.S vaccination.

On this clone itself: Its antigen specificity is not known. No qualities accompany the bases; no much larger clone lies one base away.

The treatment or condition tag for this specimen amounts to: around 19 received Ad26.COV2.S at low or high dose, single or two shots; 5 received placebo; per-sample allocation not given. Repertoires of vaccine and placebo recipients were sequenced from samples taken on day 63 after the first injection. Between 29 July and 7 August 2020, Cohort 1b enrolled about two dozen adults aged 18-55 years at one site in Boston, USA. Ad26.COV2.S was a replication-incompetent adenovirus type 26 vector expressing a prefusion-stabilized SARS-CoV-2 spike protein from the original Wuhan strain. TCRbeta CDR3 regions were sequenced with the immunoSEQ Assay. After extraction, genomic DNA underwent amplification by bias-controlled multiplex PCR, followed by high-throughput sequencing. As for the authors' bioinformatics: To quantify the absolute abundance of every unique TCRbeta CDR3 region, sequences were collapsed and filtered. T cell fraction was estimated by normalizing TCRbeta template counts to usable DNA, with usable DNA measured through amplification of reference genes found in all nucleated cells. Repertoire TCRs were annotated as SARS-CoV-2-specific by exact matching of V gene, CDR3 amino acid sequence and J gene to a known reactive TCR set. The reference SARS-CoV-2 TCR set was obtained from MIRA and was filtered for enrichment in COVID-19-positive ImmuneCODE repertoires, whereby public or cross-reactive TCRs were removed. Using the MIRA antigens, annotated TCRs were further analysed by specific ORF or by position within an ORF. Breadth was defined as annotated unique rearrangements over total unique productive rearrangements; depth was the summed frequency of those rearrangements. Two-sided Wilcoxon rank-sum tests were used to compare TCR breadth between groups. This immuneACCESS table, as held by TCRdb, lists in-frame sequences with V and J called but not all clones. Of the missing ones, under half trace to an unresolved V gene in checked studies; the others have no known cause. V and J calls and clone size are as listed in that table; D and trimming were resolved from the DNA. The sample contains 400,000 to 450,000 clones, approximately 90% of them found a single time. The top ten clonotypes cover approximately 1.6% of the sample.

The CDR3, cysteine through phenylalanine, is 19 amino acids long. Here the CDR3 DNA is all that survives: 57 bases in frame from base 1. The germline ends are 22 bases apart after V is trimmed by 1 base and J by 1 base. CDR1 SEHNR and CDR2 FQNEAQ are derived from the germline V gene (reference sequence). Points the paper makes about the study in general: Ad26.COV2.S recipients had higher spike-specific TCR breadth than placebo recipients (P = 0.0014). After vaccination, substantial breadth of spike-specific CD8+ and CD4+ T cell responses was reported. It was noted by the authors that total T cell responses may have been underestimated by the TCR breadth and depth analyses. The study was not powered to compare responses between vaccine doses or regimens. Non-spike TCR breadth was comparable between vaccine and placebo recipients, consistent with the vaccine containing only spike.

The origin of this receptor is a person between 18 and 65 years old who received the Ad26.COV2.S COVID-19 vaccine or a placebo. Sample: peripheral blood, taken in a trial of Ad26.COV2.S vaccine versus placebo. The chain uses TRBV7-9 and TRBJ1-1, and the D gene may be TRBD1, 6 bases matching. The CDR3 region has the sequence CASSLDRGGNIRPNTEAFF. The nucleotides are TGTGCCAGCAGCTTAGATCGGGGGGGCAATATTCGGCCGAACACTGAAGCTTTCTTT.